The rows below give T cell receptor beta chains drawn from one sample of a study of shared clonotypes between healthy human individuals. Data came from immunoSEQ multiplex PCR; TCRdb stores just in-frame clones and leaves some out. Among under 1,900,000 clones, approximately 98.5% were seen once, and the ten largest hold around 0.38%. The sample taken for sequencing was naive CD4+ T cells sorted from blood. These receptors came from a man aged 25 to 40 in good health. Each CDR3 is given with its conserved first and last residue. Clone size is shown for a subset of rows, as once, few, many or a class of expanded clone.

TRBV7-2,NA,TRBJ2-7,CASSLDRVSWTEQYF
TRBV7-2,NA,TRBJ2-7,CASSLESSGTNEQYF
TRBV7-3,once,TRBJ2-1,CASSSSHTRNEQFF
TRBV25-1,NA,TRBJ2-3,CASSFRPSGRALDTQYF
TRBV7-2,once,TRBJ2-7,CASSLDRDLYEQYF
TRBV6-4,NA,TRBJ2-3,CASSVDRGSDTQYF
TRBV6-1,NA,TRBJ2-3,CASSGVGGRRGSTQYF
TRBV14,NA,TRBJ1-5,CARNRDNYSNQPQHF
TRBV19,NA,TRBJ1-1,CASRTGGAYYTEAFF
TRBV11-2,once,TRBJ2-7,CASTFETRSFYEQYF
TRBV19,NA,TRBJ1-5,CASNEGTGRNQPQHF
TRBV6-6,NA,TRBJ1-5,CASSSPWVEGNQPQHF
TRBV10-3,NA,TRBJ2-5,CAIRDRMAETQYF
TRBV2,NA,TRBJ2-2,CASRAGSSTGELFF
TRBV29-1,NA,TRBJ2-1,CSVVLSSWVPYNEQFF